This T cell receptor (beta chain) was sequenced in a study of shared clonotypes between healthy human individuals. The ends were cut back, 6 bases at V and 6 bases at J, with 16 bases in the middle. Per germline, CDR1 MNHEY and CDR2 SMNVEV (reference sequence). This CDR3 is 14 amino acids long. About this clone itself: Its antigen is still unknown.

The study ran the assay at deep level. Sequencing was performed with immunoSEQ multiplex PCR; in TCRdb, only in-frame clones are kept and a portion is missing. Counted here are about 2 million clones, approximately 94% occurring once; the ten biggest clones make up 0.85% to 1.3%. Terminally differentiated effector memory CD45RA+ cells were excluded from the naive CD8 cells, which were CD45RO-negative and positively selected for CCR7. Study outcomes and limitations: The study found lower generation probabilities in non-shared clonotypes than in those shared by all four donors. Naive subsets generally exceeded memory subsets in estimated richness. Shared across a few donors were roughly 5.3% of the naive CD4 clonotypes.

Sequencing was done on a sample of naive CD8+ T cells sorted from blood. This clonotype was obtained from a man younger than 35 in good health. The chain carries TRBV27 and TRBJ2-3; a possible D gene is TRBD2 (6 bases). The CDR3 sequence: CASSPRAGRDTQYF. CDR3 in DNA: TGTGCCAGCAGCCCCCGGGCGGGGAGGGATACGCAGTATTTT.